Listed below are T cell receptor beta chains from one sample, sequenced in a study of T cells in Graves' hyperthyroidism and ophthalmopathy. TCRdb re-analysed the multiplex PCR reads in MiXCR, keeping a single row per CDR3 protein. The sample gives roughly 530,000 distinct CDR3 sequences, roughly a sixth of which show up once; under 20% is in the top ten. The sequencing sample was made of blood. These receptors came from a woman aged 18-35 years with Graves' ophthalmopathy. The CDR3 runs from the conserved cysteine through the conserved F or W. A D gene is named only where the DNA matches it firmly. Rows give clone size only sometimes, using once, few, many, or a class for an expanded clone.

d_call clone_size j_call v_call cdr3_aa cdr3_nt
TRBD1 NA TRBJ2-7 TRBV7-2 CASSAPGTGDYEQYF TGTGCCAGCAGCGCACCCGGGACAGGGGACTACGAGCAGTACTTC
TRBD1 many TRBJ1-2 TRBV28 CASSLIGQGALLYGYTF TGTGCCAGCAGTTTAATCGGACAGGGGGCGTTACTCTATGGCTACACCTTC
NA NA TRBJ1-2 TRBV20-1 CSAPGDYYGYTF TGCAGTGCTCCCGGGGACTACTATGGCTACACCTTC
NA few TRBJ2-1 TRBV30 CAFYIAELLNEQFF TGTGCCTTCTATATAGCGGAACTGCTCAATGAGCAGTTCTTC
TRBD1 many TRBJ2-7 TRBV11-1 CASSLTGDLAYEQYF TGTGCCAGCAGTTTGACAGGGGATTTAGCCTACGAGCAGTACTTC
NA many TRBJ2-7 TRBV28 CASSLRDPYEQYF TGTGCCAGCAGTCTACGGGACCCCTACGAGCAGTACTTC
TRBD2 many TRBJ2-7 TRBV10-3 CAISEVGGIGREQYF TGTGCCATCAGTGAGGTCGGGGGGATAGGCCGCGAGCAGTACTTC
TRBD1 many TRBJ1-4 TRBV7-2 CASREQGNSEKLFF TGTGCCAGCAGGGAACAGGGGAATAGTGAAAAACTGTTTTTT
TRBD2 many TRBJ2-3 TRBV9 CASSDSGGSTDTQYF TGTGCCAGCAGCGATAGCGGGGGAAGCACAGATACGCAGTATTTT
NA many TRBJ1-4 TRBV6-1 CASTHHGGNANEKLFF TGTGCCAGCACTCATCACGGGGGTAACGCTAATGAAAAACTGTTTTTT
NA many TRBJ2-5 TRBV28 CASEEGSKETQYF TGTGCCAGTGAGGAGGGGTCCAAAGAGACCCAGTACTTC
TRBD1 NA TRBJ1-2 TRBV6-1 CASGRGQGKEGSYGYTF TGTGCCAGCGGTCGGGGACAGGGGAAAGAAGGGAGCTATGGCTACACCTTC
NA NA TRBJ2-2 TRBV7-9 CASSWAVAEKNTGELFF TGTGCCAGCAGCTGGGCGGTAGCGGAAAAGAACACCGGGGAGCTGTTTTTT
NA many TRBJ1-6 TRBV6-1 CASSEGVGYRNNSPLHF TGTGCCAGCAGTGAAGGGGTGGGATACCGAAATAATTCACCCCTCCACTTT
NA many TRBJ2-2 TRBV6-1 CASATTEDTGELFF TGTGCCAGCGCTACCACCGAAGATACCGGGGAGCTGTTTTTT
TRBD2 NA TRBJ2-2 TRBV28 CATAWGGSDTGELFF TGTGCCACCGCCTGGGGGGGGAGTGACACCGGGGAGCTGTTTTTT
TRBD1 few TRBJ2-7 TRBV4-1 CASSQGDRAYEQYF TGCGCCAGCAGCCAAGGGGACAGGGCTTACGAGCAGTACTTC
TRBD2 many TRBJ2-5 TRBV20-1 CSAASDSAGVLGTQYF TGCAGTGCTGCCTCGGACTCCGCGGGAGTCCTGGGGACCCAGTACTTC
NA NA TRBJ1-5 TRBV10-1 CASSESTDSNQPQHF TGCGCCAGCAGTGAGTCGACGGATAGCAATCAGCCCCAGCATTTT
NA NA TRBJ1-1 TRBV9 CASSALSTEPGAEAFF TGTGCCAGCAGCGCCCTCTCCACGGAGCCTGGGGCTGAAGCTTTCTTT
NA NA TRBJ1-1 TRBV19 CASKTTANTEAFF TGTGCCAGTAAAACCACAGCTAACACTGAAGCTTTCTTT
TRBD2 NA TRBJ2-1 TRBV7-9 CSSSPLAGELANEQFF TGTTCCAGCAGCCCATTAGCGGGAGAATTGGCCAATGAGCAGTTCTTC
TRBD2 NA TRBJ2-5 TRBV9 CASSAGVGGGAQETQYF TGTGCCAGCAGCGCCGGGGTCGGGGGGGGGGCACAAGAGACCCAGTACTTC
TRBD2 NA TRBJ2-1 TRBV9 CASSVAQGLAPYNEQFF TGTGCCAGCAGCGTAGCCCAAGGACTAGCCCCGTACAATGAGCAGTTCTTC
NA many TRBJ2-2 TRBV28 CASSAVGLDTGELFF TGTGCCAGCAGTGCGGTGGGACTGGACACCGGGGAGCTGTTTTTT
TRBD1 few TRBJ1-5 TRBV5-6 CASSLALTGPNQPQHF TGTGCCAGCAGCTTGGCCCTGACAGGGCCCAATCAGCCCCAGCATTTT
TRBD1 many TRBJ2-5 TRBV7-2 CASSLATGPQETQYF TGTGCCAGCAGCTTAGCGACAGGGCCGCAAGAGACCCAGTACTTC
NA few TRBJ1-2 TRBV5-6 CASSLGTYSNYGYTF TGTGCCAGCAGCTTGGGGACGTACTCTAACTATGGCTACACCTTC
NA many TRBJ2-7 TRBV28 CASSLRFDEQYF TGTGCCAGCAGTTTACGTTTCGACGAGCAGTACTTC
TRBD2 NA TRBJ2-1 TRBV7-3 CASSDTRTSGSGQFF TGTGCCAGCAGCGATACACGGACTAGCGGGAGTGGGCAGTTCTTC
NA NA TRBJ2-7 TRBV27 CASGGGTGREQYF TGTGCCAGCGGGGGGGGAACAGGGCGCGAGCAGTACTTC
NA NA TRBJ1-1 TRBV10-3 CAISETLESEAFF TGTGCCATCAGTGAAACTCTAGAGAGTGAAGCTTTCTTT
TRBD2 few TRBJ2-1 TRBV2 CASSEMGGAGLIYNEQFF TGTGCCAGCAGTGAAATGGGTGGAGCGGGACTGATCTACAATGAGCAGTTCTTC
NA many TRBJ2-5 TRBV6-1 CASSKLRGTGGETQYF TGTGCCAGCAGTAAGCTGAGGGGCACGGGTGGAGAGACCCAGTACTTC
NA many TRBJ1-3 TRBV28 CASSFPGLSGNTIYF TGTGCCAGCAGTTTTCCGGGACTCTCTGGAAACACCATATATTTT
TRBD2 many TRBJ2-3 TRBV2 CASSEAGLAGGLTDTQYF TGTGCCAGCAGTGAAGCGGGACTAGCGGGGGGGCTGACAGATACGCAGTATTTT
TRBD1 NA TRBJ1-2 TRBV28 CASSQTGGRQGYTF TGTGCCAGCAGCCAGACAGGGGGCCGCCAGGGCTACACCTTC
NA NA TRBJ2-1 TRBV4-3 CASSQDWGRSSYNEQFF TGCGCCAGCAGCCAAGATTGGGGCAGGAGCTCCTACAATGAGCAGTTCTTC
NA NA TRBJ1-1 TRBV6-1 CASTSHTEAFF TGTGCCAGCACCTCGCACACTGAAGCTTTCTTT
NA NA TRBJ1-2 TRBV7-9 CASSLEEGTGYTF TGTGCCAGCAGCTTAGAGGAGGGGACGGGCTACACCTTC
TRBD2 few TRBJ2-7 TRBV4-2 CASSQVTSLAASYEQYF TGTGCCAGCAGCCAAGTTACTAGCCTAGCGGCCTCCTACGAGCAGTACTTC
NA many TRBJ2-7 TRBV30 CARPTGYEQYF TGTGCCCGCCCAACAGGGTACGAGCAGTACTTC
NA NA TRBJ1-6 TRBV4-1 CASSQVGVNSPLHF TGCGCCAGCAGCCAAGTAGGGGTTAATTCACCCCTCCACTTT
NA NA TRBJ2-2 TRBV3-1 CASSQDSYTGELFF TGTGCCAGCAGCCAAGATTCCTACACCGGGGAGCTGTTTTTT
NA many TRBJ1-5 TRBV5-6 CASSLYPGGGVGQPQHF TGTGCCAGCAGCCTCTACCCAGGTGGAGGGGTAGGTCAGCCCCAGCATTTT
TRBD2 NA TRBJ2-7 TRBV6-1 CATRAGGVPYEQYF TGTGCCACCCGAGCGGGAGGAGTACCCTACGAGCAGTACTTC
NA NA TRBJ2-1 TRBV13 CASSTGFGEQFF TGTGCCAGCAGCACAGGTTTCGGTGAGCAGTTCTTC
NA NA TRBJ1-3 TRBV7-9 CASSLARRAPSSGNTIYF TGTGCCAGCAGCTTAGCGCGGAGGGCCCCGAGCTCTGGAAACACCATATATTTT
NA NA TRBJ2-5 TRBV24-1 CATSETYPLQETQYF TGTGCCACCAGTGAGACCTACCCCCTCCAAGAGACCCAGTACTTC
TRBD1 NA TRBJ2-1 TRBV5-1 CASSLEFGTGGHNEQFF TGCGCCAGCAGCTTGGAATTTGGGACAGGGGGCCACAATGAGCAGTTCTTC
NA once TRBJ2-5 TRBV6-2/TRBV6-3 CASSGAPTEETQYF TGTGCCAGCAGCGGGGCCCCTACAGAGGAGACCCAGTACTTC